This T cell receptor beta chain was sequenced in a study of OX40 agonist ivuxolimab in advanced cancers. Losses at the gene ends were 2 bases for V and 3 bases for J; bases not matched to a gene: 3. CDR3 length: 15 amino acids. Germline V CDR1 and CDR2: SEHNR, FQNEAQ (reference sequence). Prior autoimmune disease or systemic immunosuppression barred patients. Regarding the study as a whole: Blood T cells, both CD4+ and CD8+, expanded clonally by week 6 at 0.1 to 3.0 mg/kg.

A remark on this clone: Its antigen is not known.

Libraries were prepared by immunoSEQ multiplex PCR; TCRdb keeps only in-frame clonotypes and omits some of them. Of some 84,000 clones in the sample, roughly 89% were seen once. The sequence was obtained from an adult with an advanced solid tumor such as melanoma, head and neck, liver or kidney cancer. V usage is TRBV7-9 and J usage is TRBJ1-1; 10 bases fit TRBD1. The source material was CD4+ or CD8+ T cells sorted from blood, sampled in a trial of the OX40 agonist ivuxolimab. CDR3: CASSLWGTGDTEAFF. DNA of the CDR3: TGTGCCAGCAGCTTATGGGGGACAGGGGACACTGAAGCTTTCTTT.